The next 29 T cell receptor beta chains were all read from a single sample in a study of blood T cell repertoires in COVID-19. Clones were read by immunoSEQ multiplex PCR, and TCRdb kept only the in-frame ones, dropping some. The sample consists of tens of thousands of clones, 80% to 95% of them appearing once. The specimen sequenced was peripheral blood. The receptors were gathered from an elderly woman with active COVID-19.

This sequence joins TRBV5-1 and TRBJ1-2; D uncertain. With 4 bases removed from V and 9 bases from J, the gap between germline ends came to 16 bases. Germline lookup yields CDR1 SGHRS and CDR2 YFSETQ. This CDR3 is 13 amino acids long. CDR3 sequence (DNA): TGCGCCAGCAGCCCACTGTCCCGGGGAAGCTACACCTTC. It specifies CASSPLSRGSYTF.

This clone was observed a few times. V usage is TRBV5-4 and J usage is TRBJ1-1; 11 bases are shared with TRBD1. Looked up from germline, CDR1 is SGHNT and CDR2 is YYREEE (reference sequence). After removal of 5 bases from V and 4 bases from J, the junction contained 7 bases not matched to a gene. The CDR3 length is 15 residues. CDR3 DNA sequence: TGTGCCAGCAGACTTGGGACAGGGGGGACCACTGAAGCTTTCTTT. Translating it yields CASRLGTGGTTEAFF. The entire variable domain, with the rest obtained from reference TRBV5-4 and TRBJ1-1, is as follows: ETGVTQSPTHLIKTRGQQVTLRCSSQSGHNTVSWYQQALGQGPQFIFQYYREEENGRGNFPPRFSGLQFPNYSSELNVNALELDDSALYLCASRLGTGGTTEAFFGQGTRLTVV.

V gene TRBV2 combines with J gene TRBJ2-1, with 7 bases fitting TRBD2. Trimming removed 3 bases from V and 6 bases from J; junction bases left unmatched: 5. The germline V gene encodes CDR1 SNHLY and CDR2 FYNNEI. The CDR3 is 14 amino acids. The CDR3 region has the DNA TGTGCCAGCAGTGATGAGGTAGCGGGCAATGAGCAGTTCTTC. It translates to CASSDEVAGNEQFF. The whole variable domain, filled in from reference TRBV2 and TRBJ2-1, reads EPEVTQTPSHQVTQMGQEVILRCVPISNHLYFYWYRQILGQKVEFLVSFYNNEISEKSEIFDDQFSVERPDGSNFTLKIRSTKLEDSAMYFCASSDEVAGNEQFFGPGTRLTVL.

The CDR3 DNA reads as TGTGCCAGCAGTGAAGCAGGAGCATTTGGAAACACCATATATTTT. This sequence encodes CASSEAGAFGNTIYF. The chain is built from TRBV6-1 and TRBJ1-3; unclear D gene. The CDR3 is 15 residues long. Germline V CDR1 and CDR2: MNHNS, SASEGT. Deletions cut 0 bases from V and 3 bases from J, with 9 bases between.

The chain joins TRBV6-5 to TRBJ2-3, with TRBD2 matching over 10 bases. J was trimmed by 1 base and V by 3 bases; bases with no gene match: 4. CDR1 is MNHEY, CDR2 SVGAGI, per germline. The CDR3 length is 16 residues. CDR3: CASSYGLAGGTDTQYF. DNA for the CDR3: TGTGCCAGCAGTTATGGTCTAGCGGGAGGCACAGATACGCAGTATTTT.

The V and J genes are TRBV29-1 and TRBJ1-1, with a possible D match to TRBD1 (5 bases). This CDR3 spans 13 amino acids. V dropped 7 bases and J dropped 5 bases, with 17 bases sitting between them. Per germline, CDR1 SQVTM and CDR2 ANQGSEA. CDR3 sequence: CSGGLQGATEAFF. In DNA, the CDR3 is TGCAGCGGCGGATTGCAAGGGGCGACTGAAGCTTTCTTT.

The V call is TRBV29-1, the J call TRBJ1-1, with 9 bases fitting TRBD1. The CDR3 runs to 12 residues. Germline CDR1 and CDR2: SQVTM and ANQGSEA. V was pared by 7 bases and J by 10 bases, with 10 bases of the junction left unmatched. In DNA form, the CDR3 reads TGCAGCGCCTACTCCGGGGACAGGGTAGCTTTCTTT. Translated, it gives CSAYSGDRVAFF.

This clone was observed a few times. The chain employs TRBV5-6 and TRBJ1-2; no clear D gene. In germline, CDR1 is SGHDT, CDR2 YYEEEE. Trimming took 0 bases from V and 1 from J, leaving 7 bases between them. This CDR3 has 14 amino acids. The CDR3 loop is CASSLVSINYGYTF. CDR3 DNA sequence: TGTGCCAGCAGCTTGGTGAGCATTAACTATGGCTACACCTTC.

The chain combines TRBV6-1 with TRBJ1-2; D call uncertain. This CDR3 spans 12 amino acids. The germline gives CDR1 MNHNS, CDR2 SASEGT. V lost 0 bases, J lost 9 bases, and 8 bases lay in between. CDR3 nucleotide sequence: TGTGCCAGCAGTGAAGCGGCGGGGAGCTACACCTTC. This sequence encodes CASSEAAGSYTF.

This clone has only one observation. The V and J genes are TRBV29-1 and TRBJ2-3, with 7 bases matching TRBD2. CDR3 length: 14 amino acids. The V gene end was trimmed by 4 bases and the J gene end by 0 bases; junction bases not matched to a gene: 4. Germline V gene sequence: CDR1 SQVTM, CDR2 ANQGSEA. The CDR3 is CSVGSGKSTDTQYF. For the CDR3, the DNA is TGCAGCGTTGGCAGCGGGAAGAGCACAGATACGCAGTATTTT.

The CDR3 here is CASLALIHEQYV. DNA of the CDR3: TGTGCCAGCTTGGCTTTGATCCACGAGCAGTACGTC. The gene calls are TRBV7-7 and TRBJ2-7; D remains unclear. Looked up from germline, CDR1 is SSHAT and CDR2 is FNYEAQ (reference sequence). V lost 8 bases and J 5 bases, leaving 13 bases between the germline ends. This CDR3 region has 12 residues.

The chain employs TRBV15 and TRBJ2-7, with 7 bases matching TRBD1. Trimming removed 2 bases from V and 2 bases from J; junction bases left unmatched: 6. The CDR3 is 15 residues long. Looked up from germline, CDR1 is LNHNV and CDR2 is YYDKDF (reference sequence). The CDR3 here is CATSRLQGSTYEQYF. Here the CDR3 DNA reads TGTGCCACCAGCAGACTACAGGGGTCTACCTACGAGCAGTACTTC.

This clone was recorded a few times. V gene TRBV2 combines with J gene TRBJ2-2; maybe TRBD1 (6 bases). The CDR3 is 13 residues long. V lost 6 bases, J lost 1 base, and 6 bases lay in between. Germline CDR1 reads SNHLY; CDR2 reads FYNNEI. CDR3: CASRDRNTGELFF. CDR3 DNA: TGTGCCAGCAGGGACAGGAACACCGGGGAGCTGTTTTTT. Drawing the rest from reference TRBV2 and TRBJ2-2, the complete variable domain is EPEVTQTPSHQVTQMGQEVILRCVPISNHLYFYWYRQILGQKVEFLVSFYNNEISEKSEIFDDQFSVERPDGSNFTLKIRSTKLEDSAMYFCASRDRNTGELFFGEGSRLTVL.

J is TRBJ2-7 and V is TRBV18, with 14 bases lining up with TRBD2. This CDR3 is 15 amino acids long. Looked up from germline, CDR1 is KGHSH and CDR2 is LQKENI. V lost 6 bases, J lost 5 bases, and 6 bases stayed unmatched. The CDR3 DNA sequence: TGTGCCAGCTCGGAGGGGACTAGCGGGAGCCACGAGCAGTACTTC. Amino acids: CASSEGTSGSHEQYF.

This clone was seen only a few times. The chain recombines TRBV10-2 with TRBJ1-5, with D uncertain. The length of the CDR3 is 14 residues. Germline-derived CDR1 and CDR2 are WSHSY and SAAADI. V lost 4 bases to trimming and J lost 3 bases, with 10 bases between them. CDR3 protein: CASSAWEINQPQHF. As DNA, the CDR3 is TGCGCCAGCAGTGCCTGGGAGATCAATCAGCCCCAGCATTTT.

The chain has TRBV2 and TRBJ1-5; 9 nucleotides match TRBD1. V dropped 6 bases and J dropped 7; count of bases not matched to a gene: 7. The germline V gene has CDR1 SNHLY and CDR2 FYNNEI. The CDR3 is 14 amino acids. The CDR3 coding sequence is TGTGCCAGCAGCGGGGACAGGGCAGGCCAGCCCCAGCATTTT. This encodes CASSGDRAGQPQHF.

This chain connects TRBV5-1 to TRBJ2-6; D is unresolved. V was shortened by 1 base and J by 1 base, with 3 bases between the two germline ends. Germline CDR1 SGHRS, CDR2 YFSETQ. The CDR3 is made up of 14 amino acids. CDR3 in amino acids: CASSLPSGANVLTF. The CDR3 bases are TGCGCCAGCAGCTTGCCATCTGGGGCCAACGTCCTGACTTTC.

The genes are TRBV6-2 or TRBV6-3 and TRBJ2-7, with D possibly matching TRBD1 (6 bases). Germline CDR1 is MNHEY and CDR2 is SVGEGT. The V and J ends lost 5 bases and 9 bases respectively, with 17 bases between them. CDR3 size: 13 residues. CDR3 in DNA: TGTGCCAGCAGTAACCCCCCACAGGGCCCGCAGTACTTC. Its translation is CASSNPPQGPQYF.

The chain recombines TRBV3-1 (or the pseudogene TRBV3-2) with TRBJ1-2; 8 bases match TRBD1. The CDR3 has 14 amino acids. Germline CDR1 reads LGHDT; CDR2 reads YNNKEL (reference sequence). The V segment lost 7 bases and the J segment 3 bases; nucleotides outside the gene matches: 7. The DNA of the CDR3 is TGTGCCAGCACCCAGACAGGGGTAGACTATGGCTACACCTTC. Translating gives CASTQTGVDYGYTF.

The genes are TRBV27 and TRBJ2-1; 13 bases map to TRBD2. Germline CDR1 is MNHEY and CDR2 is SMNVEV (reference sequence). Unmatched junction bases numbered 1, after V lost 2 bases and J lost 6 bases. The CDR3 is 15 amino acids. CDR3 sequence (DNA): TGTGCCAGCAGTTTAGGGACTAGCGGGATCAATGAGCAGTTCTTC. Residues: CASSLGTSGINEQFF.

V is TRBV5-1 and J is TRBJ2-3, with 11 nucleotides matching TRBD2. CDR1 is SGHRS and CDR2 is YFSETQ in the germline V gene. The V gene end was trimmed by 3 bases and the J gene end by 3 bases; junction bases not matched to a gene: 3. The CDR3 consists of 15 residues. CDR3 in DNA: TGCGCCAGCAGCTCCTTAGCGGGGGGGACAGATACGCAGTATTTT. Protein: CASSSLAGGTDTQYF.

This chain joins TRBV5-1 and TRBJ2-7, with TRBD1 identical over 10 bases. Germline V gene lookup returns CDR1 SGHRS and CDR2 YFSETQ. V was clipped by 5 bases and J by 6 bases; unmatched bases: 8. The CDR3 runs 14 residues. The CDR3 is CASRPGTGAPEQYV. CDR3 nucleotide sequence: TGCGCCAGCAGACCCGGGACAGGGGCCCCCGAGCAGTACGTC.

This clone was seen just once. This chain connects TRBV6-6 to TRBJ2-7, with D perhaps matching TRBD2 (6 bases). Looked up from germline, CDR1 is MNHNY and CDR2 is SVGAGI (reference sequence). This CDR3 comprises 12 residues. V dropped 7 bases and J dropped 6 bases, with 13 bases sitting between them. CDR3: CASTTGEVEQYF. Written as DNA, the CDR3 is TGTGCCAGCACGACGGGAGAAGTCGAGCAGTACTTC.

This chain uses TRBV7-8 with TRBJ1-1, with D perhaps TRBD1 (6 bases). This CDR3 comprises 13 residues. The V end was cut by 4 bases, the J end by 4 bases, with 10 bases between. CDR1 and CDR2 (germline): SGHVS, FQNEAQ. The CDR3 DNA reads as TGTGCCAGCAGCTCGGACAGTCGCACTGAAGCTTTCTTT. Amino acids: CASSSDSRTEAFF.

The V gene is TRBV27, the J gene TRBJ1-4, with D possibly matching TRBD1 (6 bases). Germline V gene data show CDR1 as MNHEY and CDR2 as SMNVEV (reference sequence). Trimming pared 7 bases from V and 8 bases from J, leaving 17 bases between. The CDR3 runs to 14 residues. The CDR3 DNA sequence: TGTGCCAGCATGGGAAGGGGGAAACGGGAAAAACTGTTTTTT. Its protein is CASMGRGKREKLFF. Full variable domain (rest looked up from reference TRBV27 and TRBJ1-4): EAQVTQNPRYLITVTGKKLTVTCSQNMNHEYMSWYRQDPGLGLRQIYYSMNVEVTDKGDVPEGYKVSRKEKRNFPLILESPSPNQTSLYFCASMGRGKREKLFFGSGTQLSVL.

V is TRBV2 and J is TRBJ1-1; 9 bases agree with TRBD1. V trimming: 6 bases; J trimming: 9 bases; junction bases outside the gene matches: 14. This CDR3 contains 15 residues. Germline V gives CDR1 SNHLY, CDR2 FYNNEI. The CDR3 coding sequence is TGTGCCAGCAGAAATTCCGGGGACAGGGCAACTAAAGCTTTCTTT. The encoded protein is CASRNSGDRATKAFF.

The gene calls are TRBV29-1 and TRBJ2-1, with TRBD1 as a possible D gene (6 bases). The CDR3 length is 14 residues. Trimming cost V 8 bases and J 0 bases, with 14 bases left between them. CDR1 and CDR2 (germline): SQVTM, ANQGSEA. CDR3 region: CSTNQGNSYNEQFF. The CDR3 DNA reads TGCAGCACCAATCAGGGGAACTCCTACAATGAGCAGTTCTTC.

This chain links TRBV2 with TRBJ1-2; no clear D gene. Trimming left V 3 bases short and J 9 bases short, with 17 bases between. CDR1 is SNHLY and CDR2 is FYNNEI in the germline V gene. The CDR3 length is 14 residues. CDR3 DNA sequence: TGTGCCAGCAGTGATGCGGGGTCCCGGCGGAGCTACACCTTC. This gives the protein CASSDAGSRRSYTF.

The chain is built from TRBV5-5 and TRBJ1-5; possibly TRBD1 for D (5 bases). This CDR3 contains 13 residues. Trimming pared 0 bases from V and 4 bases from J, leaving 5 bases between. The germline V gene has CDR1 SGHKS and CDR2 YYEKEE (reference sequence). The CDR3 bases are TGTGCCAGCAGCTTGGGACAGAATCAGCCCCAGCATTTT. Translating it yields CASSLGQNQPQHF.